A selection of T cell receptor beta chains follows, all from one sample in a study of cytomegalovirus exposure and HLA in healthy donors. The assay was immunoSEQ multiplex PCR, and TCRdb's table has in-frame clones only and misses some. The sample holds approximately 140,000 clones, around 66% seen once. The sample was PBMCs. The source of these receptors is a woman aged 55 to 70 in good health and CMV-seronegative. Both conserved end residues are part of each CDR3. D genes are given only for firm matches. Expanded clones are given a class, and other clones once, few, many or no size at all.

>TRBV6-5|TRBJ1-1|TRBD1|NA
CASSYLWTGGNTEAFF
TGTGCCAGCAGTTACTTATGGACAGGGGGCAACACTGAAGCTTTCTTT
>TRBV5-1|TRBJ2-5|TRBD2|NA
CASSRLTSGVGETQYF
TGCGCCAGCAGCCGTTTGACTAGCGGAGTCGGGGAGACCCAGTACTTC
>TRBV2|TRBJ2-3|NA|few
CASSVSSGIAQYF
TGTGCCAGCAGTGTATCGTCGGGGATCGCGCAGTATTTT
>TRBV6-6|TRBJ2-2|NA|NA
CASSYLGGNTGELFF
TGTGCCAGCAGTTACCTAGGAGGAAACACCGGGGAGCTGTTTTTT
>TRBV28|TRBJ2-7|TRBD2|NA
CASSRQRDWEQYF
TGTGCCAGCAGTAGACAGCGGGATTGGGAGCAGTACTTC
>TRBV5-6|TRBJ2-7|TRBD2|NA
CASSLAGGSYEQYF
TGTGCCAGCAGCTTGGCGGGAGGCTCCTACGAGCAGTACTTC
>TRBV19|TRBJ1-1|NA|NA
CASTLNTEAFF
TGTGCCAGTACCTTGAACACTGAAGCTTTCTTT
>TRBV2|TRBJ1-5|NA|few
CASRGLFDQPQHF
TGTGCCAGCAGGGGACTGTTCGATCAGCCCCAGCATTTT
>TRBV10-3|TRBJ2-3|TRBD2|few
CAITTGLAGSTDTQYF
TGTGCCATCACTACAGGACTAGCGGGGAGCACAGATACGCAGTATTTT
>TRBV6-1|TRBJ2-4|NA|NA
CASSGQGGNIQYF
TGTGCCAGCAGTGGGCAGGGAGGAAACATTCAGTACTTC
>TRBV27|TRBJ2-7|TRBD2|NA
CASSLSLAGSYEQYF
TGTGCCAGCAGTTTATCCTTAGCGGGCTCCTACGAGCAGTACTTC
>TRBV18|TRBJ1-2|TRBD1|few
CASSPLGQGANYGYTF
TGTGCCAGCTCACCACTCGGACAGGGGGCGAACTATGGCTACACCTTC
>TRBV27|TRBJ2-3|TRBD2|NA
CASSFVGLAGGGDTQYF
TGTGCCAGCAGTTTTGTAGGACTAGCGGGGGGGGGAGATACGCAGTATTTT
>TRBV7-2|TRBJ2-2|NA|NA
CASGSPSGNTGELFF
TGTGCCAGCGGTTCCCCCTCGGGGAACACCGGGGAGCTGTTTTTT
>TRBV10-3|TRBJ1-1|NA|NA
CAIRDPGPRALEAFF
TGTGCCATCAGGGACCCAGGGCCACGAGCCCTTGAAGCTTTCTTT
>TRBV7-3|TRBJ2-1|TRBD2|NA
CASSFTSGGDQFF
TGTGCCAGCAGCTTCACTAGCGGGGGGGATCAGTTCTTC
>TRBV15|TRBJ2-5|NA|NA
CATSARGETQYF
TGTGCCACCAGCGCAAGGGGTGAGACCCAGTACTTC
>TRBV5-1|TRBJ2-3|NA|NA
CASSLAGGFTDTQYF
TGCGCCAGCAGCTTGGCCGGCGGTTTTACAGATACGCAGTATTTT
>TRBV15|TRBJ2-5|TRBD2|once
CATSRGASGSLQETQYF
TGTGCCACCAGCAGGGGGGCTAGCGGGAGTTTGCAAGAGACCCAGTACTTC
>TRBV13|TRBJ2-7|TRBD2|few
CASSSRTSLYEQYF
TGTGCCAGCAGCTCCCGGACTAGTCTCTACGAGCAGTACTTC
>TRBV28|TRBJ2-1|TRBD2|NA
CASSPPTSSVYNEQFF
TGTGCCAGCAGTCCGCCGACTAGCTCAGTTTACAATGAGCAGTTCTTC
>TRBV5-5|TRBJ1-4|TRBD1|NA
CASSPIPDRGITNEKLFF
TGTGCCAGCAGCCCAATACCGGACAGGGGAATAACTAATGAAAAACTGTTTTTT
>TRBV7-2|TRBJ1-3|NA|once
CASSLVGESGNTIYF
TGTGCCAGCAGCTTAGTCGGAGAGTCTGGAAACACCATATATTTT
>TRBV2|TRBJ2-2|NA|NA
CASSEFSNTGELFF
TGTGCCAGCAGTGAATTCTCGAACACCGGGGAGCTGTTTTTT
>TRBV4-2|TRBJ2-2|NA|NA
CASSQENWGPGELFF
TGTGCCAGCAGCCAAGAGAACTGGGGCCCCGGGGAGCTGTTTTTT
>TRBV7-2|TRBJ2-3|NA|NA
CASSITRVGKDTQYF
TGTGCCAGCAGCATTACCAGGGTAGGGAAAGATACGCAGTATTTT
>TRBV27|TRBJ1-1|NA|NA
CASTIGRGTHTEAFF
TGTGCCAGCACCATCGGCAGGGGTACCCACACTGAAGCTTTCTTT
>TRBV6-1|TRBJ1-2|TRBD1|few
CASSEVSWGQASGGYTF
TGTGCCAGCAGTGAAGTTTCCTGGGGACAGGCCTCGGGTGGCTACACCTTC
>TRBV5-1|TRBJ2-6|NA|NA
CASSTARVGANVLTF
TGCGCCAGCAGCACGGCGCGGGTGGGGGCCAACGTCCTGACTTTC
>TRBV5-1|TRBJ1-1|NA|NA
CASSLEGTNTEAFF
TGCGCCAGCAGCTTAGAGGGAACGAACACTGAAGCTTTCTTT
>TRBV5-1|TRBJ2-1|NA|NA
CASSLLRTVSSYNEQFF
TGCGCCAGCAGCCTACTAAGGACAGTAAGCTCCTACAATGAGCAGTTCTTC
>TRBV6-1|TRBJ1-3|TRBD1|NA
CASREGQEWGNTIYF
TGTGCCAGCAGAGAAGGACAGGAATGGGGAAACACCATATATTTT
>TRBV5-1|TRBJ2-4|TRBD1|NA
CASSGQGGIAKNIQYF
TGCGCCAGCAGCGGACAGGGGGGGATAGCCAAAAACATTCAGTACTTC
>TRBV7-9|TRBJ1-2|TRBD1|NA
CASSAGTGDYGYTF
TGTGCCAGCAGCGCCGGGACAGGGGACTATGGCTACACCTTC
>TRBV9|TRBJ1-3|NA|few
CASSVDGGALGNTIYF
TGTGCCAGCAGCGTAGACGGGGGGGCCCTCGGAAACACCATATATTTT
>TRBV5-4|TRBJ2-2|NA|few
CASSSPSRGQNTGELFF
TGTGCCAGCAGCTCGCCCTCCCGGGGACAGAACACCGGGGAGCTGTTTTTT
>TRBV9|TRBJ2-7|TRBD1|NA
CASSRDRTSYEQYF
TGTGCCAGCAGCCGGGACAGGACGTCCTACGAGCAGTACTTC
>TRBV6-5|TRBJ2-7|TRBD1|NA
CASSLQGAYEQYF
TGTGCCAGCAGTTTACAGGGGGCCTACGAGCAGTACTTC
>TRBV27|TRBJ2-7|NA|NA
CASRSLGIGVSYEQYF
TGTGCCAGCCGAAGTTTAGGGATCGGGGTCAGCTACGAGCAGTACTTC
>TRBV18|TRBJ2-7|NA|NA
CASSRELPSYEQYF
TGTGCCAGCTCACGTGAACTCCCTTCCTACGAGCAGTACTTC
>TRBV5-6|TRBJ2-3|TRBD2|few
CASSSTGTSGGLDTQYF
TGTGCCAGCAGCTCGACTGGGACTAGCGGGGGGTTAGATACGCAGTATTTT
>TRBV10-1|TRBJ2-5|TRBD1|NA
CASSGTGDQETQYF
TGCGCCAGCAGTGGGACAGGGGATCAAGAGACCCAGTACTTC
>TRBV7-9|TRBJ1-3|NA|NA
CASSLAQTGNTIYF
TGTGCCAGCAGCTTAGCACAGACTGGAAACACCATATATTTT
>TRBV29-1|TRBJ1-2|NA|NA
CSVQSPSGYTF
TGCAGCGTTCAAAGCCCGTCTGGCTACACCTTC
>TRBV5-1|TRBJ1-2|NA|NA
CASTDYPIYGYTF
TGCGCCAGCACGGACTACCCTATATATGGCTACACCTTC
>TRBV2|TRBJ2-7|NA|NA
CASSEGWREWHEQYF
TGTGCCAGCAGTGAGGGTTGGAGGGAGTGGCACGAGCAGTACTTC
>TRBV5-4|TRBJ2-5|NA|NA
CASSPEVGAAETQYF
TGTGCCAGCAGCCCCGAGGTGGGGGCTGCGGAGACCCAGTACTTC
>TRBV29-1|TRBJ2-7|TRBD1|NA
CSVPGQGVYEQYF
TGCAGCGTTCCCGGACAGGGGGTGTACGAGCAGTACTTC